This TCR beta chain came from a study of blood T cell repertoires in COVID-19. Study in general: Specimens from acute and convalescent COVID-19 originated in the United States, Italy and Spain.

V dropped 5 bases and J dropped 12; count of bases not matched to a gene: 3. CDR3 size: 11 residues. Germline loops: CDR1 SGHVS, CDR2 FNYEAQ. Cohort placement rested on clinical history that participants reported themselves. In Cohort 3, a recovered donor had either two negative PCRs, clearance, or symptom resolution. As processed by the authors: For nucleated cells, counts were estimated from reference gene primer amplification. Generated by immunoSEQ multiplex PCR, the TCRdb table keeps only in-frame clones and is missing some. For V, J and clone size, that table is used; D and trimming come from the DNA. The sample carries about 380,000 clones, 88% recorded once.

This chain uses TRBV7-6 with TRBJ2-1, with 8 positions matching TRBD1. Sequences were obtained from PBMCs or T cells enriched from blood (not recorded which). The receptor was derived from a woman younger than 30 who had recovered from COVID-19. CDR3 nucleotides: TGTGCCAGCAGCGGACAGGGTCCGCAGTTCTTC. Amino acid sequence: CASSGQGPQFF.